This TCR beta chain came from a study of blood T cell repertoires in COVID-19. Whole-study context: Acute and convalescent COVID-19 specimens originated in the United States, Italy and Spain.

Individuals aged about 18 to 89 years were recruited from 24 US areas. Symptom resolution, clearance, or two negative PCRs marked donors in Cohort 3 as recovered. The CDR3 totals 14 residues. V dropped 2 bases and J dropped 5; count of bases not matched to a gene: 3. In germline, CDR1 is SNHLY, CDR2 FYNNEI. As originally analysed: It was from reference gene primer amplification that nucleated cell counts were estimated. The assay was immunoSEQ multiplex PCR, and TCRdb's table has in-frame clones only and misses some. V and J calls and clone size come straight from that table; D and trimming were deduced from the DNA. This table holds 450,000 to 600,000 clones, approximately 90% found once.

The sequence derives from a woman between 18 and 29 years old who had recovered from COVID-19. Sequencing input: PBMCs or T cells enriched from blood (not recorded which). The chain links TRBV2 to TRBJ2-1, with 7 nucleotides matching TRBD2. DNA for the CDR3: TGTGCCAGCAGTGAACGGGACTATAACAATGAGCAGTTCTTC. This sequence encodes CASSERDYNNEQFF.